This T cell receptor (beta chain) originates from a study of blood T cell repertoires in COVID-19 (TCRdb year 2020). Study-level background: The collaborator samples originated in the United States, Italy and Spain and spanned the acute and convalescent phases of COVID-19. The prospective study material was composed of cDNA or gDNA derived from T cells, B-cell-depleted T cells, or PBMCs. Deeply sampled blood TCRbeta repertoires from subjects exposed to, actively infected with, or recovered from COVID-19 were included in the dataset. The repertoires were made available in a free public database intended to serve as a resource for research on the immune response to SARS-CoV-2. Samples came from the ongoing ImmuneRACE study (first 160 participants) plus 1,254 subjects from 6 global collaborators. A de-identified subject ID, COVID-19 status, age in years and sex were almost always included in the sample metadata. Where available, HLA class I and class II types were obtained from metadata supplied by the sample provider rather than from assay-based typing.

Looking up the germline V gene yields CDR1 SGHVS and CDR2 FQNEAQ. The CDR3 spans 15 residues, from the cysteine through the phenylalanine. The sequence is cut down to CDR3 DNA, 45 bases in frame from base 1. V is cut by 4 bases and J by 0 bases, and the space between the germline ends is 10 bases. Results and caveats for the whole study, not just this receptor: How much clinical and demographic metadata was included differed by source and by participant, and the metadata was provided uncurated.

Each collaborating institution followed its own protocols to collect whole blood in K2EDTA tubes. For TCRbeta analysis, collaborators shipped samples as frozen whole blood, isolated PBMCs, or DNA extracted from either of those sample types. The immunoSEQ Assay, a bias-controlled multiplex PCR, was used to amplify TCRbeta CDR3 regions from genomic DNA. Concerning the study's data processing: Nucleated cell counts per sample were estimated from amplification of reference gene primers within the assay. To quantify the absolute abundance of each unique TCRbeta CDR3 rearrangement, sequence reads were collapsed and filtered. For each sample, productive Simpson clonality was calculated as the square root of Simpson's diversity index over productive rearrangements. TCRdb holds this immuneACCESS table with in-frame rearrangements only. Some clones are missing; in checked studies, unresolved V genes explain under half, and the rest has no known cause. That table gives V, J and clone size, and the DNA gave D and trimming. Here the sample has tens of thousands of clones; 89% occur a single time. Roughly 4.5% of the sample comes from the top ten.

In regard to this clone: Its antigen is unknown. No clone much larger than this one lies a single base away; base qualities are absent.

Material: peripheral blood. This chain is built from TRBV7-8 and TRBJ2-1; D gene: possibly TRBD2, on 5 matching bases. This receptor was identified in a woman aged 45 to 65 with active COVID-19. DNA sequence: TGTGCCAGCAGCTCCAGCGGTAACTCCTACAATGAGCAGTTCTTC. It is translated as CASSSSGNSYNEQFF. Here the CDR3 is joined to the reference TRBV7-8 and TRBJ2-1 genes, and the full variable domain is: GAGVSQSPRYKVAKRGQDVALRCDPISGHVSLFWYQQALGQGPEFLTYFQNEAQLDKSGLPSDRFFAERPEGSVSTLKIQRTQQEDSAVYLCASSSSGNSYNEQFFGPGTRLTVL.